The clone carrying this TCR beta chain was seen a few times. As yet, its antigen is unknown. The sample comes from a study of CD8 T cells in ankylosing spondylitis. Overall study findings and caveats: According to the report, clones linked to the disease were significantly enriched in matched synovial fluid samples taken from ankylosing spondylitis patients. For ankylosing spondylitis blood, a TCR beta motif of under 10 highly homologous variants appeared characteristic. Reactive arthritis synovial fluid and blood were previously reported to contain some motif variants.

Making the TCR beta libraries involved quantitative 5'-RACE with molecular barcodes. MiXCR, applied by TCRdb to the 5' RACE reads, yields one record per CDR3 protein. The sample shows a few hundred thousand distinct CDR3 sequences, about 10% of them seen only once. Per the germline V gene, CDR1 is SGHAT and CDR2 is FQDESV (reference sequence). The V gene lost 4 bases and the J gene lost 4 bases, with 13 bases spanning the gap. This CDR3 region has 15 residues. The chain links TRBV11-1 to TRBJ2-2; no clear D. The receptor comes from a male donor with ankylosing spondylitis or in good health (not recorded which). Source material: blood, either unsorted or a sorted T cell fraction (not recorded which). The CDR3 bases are TGTGCCAGCAGCTCCCCGACAAGTGGCACCGGGGAGCTGTTTTTT. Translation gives CASSSPTSGTGELFF. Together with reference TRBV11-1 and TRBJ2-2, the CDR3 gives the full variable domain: EAEVAQSPRYKITEKSQAVAFWCDPISGHATLYWYRQILGQGPELLVQFQDESVVDDSQLPKDRFSAERLKGVDSTLKIQPAELGDSAMYLCASSSPTSGTGELFFGEGSRLTVL.